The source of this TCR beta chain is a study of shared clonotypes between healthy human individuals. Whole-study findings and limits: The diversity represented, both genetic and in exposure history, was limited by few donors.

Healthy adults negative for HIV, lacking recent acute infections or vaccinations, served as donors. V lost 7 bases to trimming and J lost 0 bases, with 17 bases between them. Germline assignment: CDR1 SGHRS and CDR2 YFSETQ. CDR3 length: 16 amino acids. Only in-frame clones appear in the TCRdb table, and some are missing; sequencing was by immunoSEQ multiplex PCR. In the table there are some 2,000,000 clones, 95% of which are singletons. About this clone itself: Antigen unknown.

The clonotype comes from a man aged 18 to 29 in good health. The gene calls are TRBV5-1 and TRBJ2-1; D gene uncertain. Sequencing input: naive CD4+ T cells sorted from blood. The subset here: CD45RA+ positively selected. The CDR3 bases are TGCGCCAGCTCTCCGGGCAACTCCAACTCCTACAATGAGCAGTTCTTC. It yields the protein CASSPGNSNSYNEQFF.